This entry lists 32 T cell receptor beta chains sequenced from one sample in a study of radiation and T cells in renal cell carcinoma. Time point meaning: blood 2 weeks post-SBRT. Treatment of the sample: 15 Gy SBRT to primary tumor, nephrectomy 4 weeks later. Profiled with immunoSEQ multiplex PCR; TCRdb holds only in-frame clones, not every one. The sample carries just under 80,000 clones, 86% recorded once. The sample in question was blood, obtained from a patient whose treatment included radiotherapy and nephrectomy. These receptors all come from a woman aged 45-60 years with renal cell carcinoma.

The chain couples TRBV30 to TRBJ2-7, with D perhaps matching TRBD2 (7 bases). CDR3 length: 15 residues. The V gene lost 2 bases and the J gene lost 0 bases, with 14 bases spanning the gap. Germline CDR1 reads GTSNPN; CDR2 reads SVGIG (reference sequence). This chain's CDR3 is CAWSPGEGVSYEQYF. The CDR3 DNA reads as TGTGCCTGGAGTCCGGGGGAGGGGGTCTCCTACGAGCAGTACTTC.

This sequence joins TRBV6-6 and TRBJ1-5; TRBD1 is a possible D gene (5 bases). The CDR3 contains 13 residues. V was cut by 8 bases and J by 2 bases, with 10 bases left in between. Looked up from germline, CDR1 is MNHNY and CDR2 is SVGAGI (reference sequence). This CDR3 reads CASLTGGNQPQHF. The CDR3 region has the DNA TGTGCCAGCCTAACGGGGGGCAATCAGCCCCAGCATTTT.

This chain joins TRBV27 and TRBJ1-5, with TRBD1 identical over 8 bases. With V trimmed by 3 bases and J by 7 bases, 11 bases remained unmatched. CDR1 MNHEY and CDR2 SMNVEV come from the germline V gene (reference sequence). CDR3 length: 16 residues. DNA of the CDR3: TGTGCCAGCAGTTTGGGGACAGGAACTAACGGGCAGCCCCAGCATTTT. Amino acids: CASSLGTGTNGQPQHF.

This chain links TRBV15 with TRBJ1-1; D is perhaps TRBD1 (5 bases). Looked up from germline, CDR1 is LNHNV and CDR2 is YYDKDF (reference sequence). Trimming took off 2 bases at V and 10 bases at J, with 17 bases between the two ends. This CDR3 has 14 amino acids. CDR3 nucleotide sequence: TGTGCCACCAGCAGACCTCCGAACGGGGGGATAGCTTTCTTT. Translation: CATSRPPNGGIAFF.

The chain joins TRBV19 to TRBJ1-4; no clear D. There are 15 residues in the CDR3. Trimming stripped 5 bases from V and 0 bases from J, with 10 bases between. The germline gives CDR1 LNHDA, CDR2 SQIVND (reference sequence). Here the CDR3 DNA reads TGTGCCAGTAGTGAGGGTGGAACAACTAATGAAAAACTGTTTTTT. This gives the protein CASSEGGTTNEKLFF.

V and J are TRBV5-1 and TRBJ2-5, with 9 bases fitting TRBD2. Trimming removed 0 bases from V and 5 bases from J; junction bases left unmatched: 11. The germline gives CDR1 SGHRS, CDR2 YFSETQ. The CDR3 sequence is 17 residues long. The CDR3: CASSLGMASGIGETQYF. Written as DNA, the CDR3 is TGCGCCAGCAGCTTGGGGATGGCTAGCGGGATAGGGGAGACCCAGTACTTC.

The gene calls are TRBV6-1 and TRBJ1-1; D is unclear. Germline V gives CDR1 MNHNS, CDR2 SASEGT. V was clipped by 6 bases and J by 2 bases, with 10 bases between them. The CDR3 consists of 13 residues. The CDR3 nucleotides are TGTGCCAGCAGCGACCTGACTAACACTGAAGCTTTCTTT. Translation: CASSDLTNTEAFF.

This chain's CDR3 is CASSALTGLGDNEQFF. The CDR3 DNA reads TGTGCCAGCAGTGCCCTAACGGGGCTTGGGGACAATGAGCAGTTCTTC. The chain links TRBV2 to TRBJ2-1, with D possibly called TRBD1 or TRBD2 (5 bases each). Trimming shortened V by 4 bases and J by 5 bases, and 18 bases separated the two germline ends. This CDR3 has 16 amino acids. The germline gives CDR1 SNHLY, CDR2 FYNNEI.

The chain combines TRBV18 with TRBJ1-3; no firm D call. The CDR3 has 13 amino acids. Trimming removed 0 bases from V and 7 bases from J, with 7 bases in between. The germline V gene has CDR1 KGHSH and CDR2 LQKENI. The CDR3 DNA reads TGTGCCAGCTCACCACCGAGTCGGAACACCATATATTTT. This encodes CASSPPSRNTIYF.

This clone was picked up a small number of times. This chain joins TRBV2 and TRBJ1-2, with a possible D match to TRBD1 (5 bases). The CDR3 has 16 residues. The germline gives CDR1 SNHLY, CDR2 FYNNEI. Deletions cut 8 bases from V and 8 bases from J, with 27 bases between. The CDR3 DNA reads TGTGCCAGCTCAAGATGGATCGGGACGGGAAGGGTCGGCTACACCTTC. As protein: CASSRWIGTGRVGYTF. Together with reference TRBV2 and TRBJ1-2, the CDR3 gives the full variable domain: EPEVTQTPSHQVTQMGQEVILRCVPISNHLYFYWYRQILGQKVEFLVSFYNNEISEKSEIFDDQFSVERPDGSNFTLKIRSTKLEDSAMYFCASSRWIGTGRVGYTFGSGTRLTVV.

The CDR3 region is CASSPDRVGSSYEQYF. The CDR3 DNA sequence: TGTGCCAGCAGTCCCGACAGGGTCGGGAGCTCCTACGAGCAGTACTTC. V and J are TRBV27 and TRBJ2-7, with a possible D match to TRBD1 (7 bases). V was shortened by 5 bases and J by 0 bases, with 17 bases between the two germline ends. This CDR3 comprises 16 residues. Germline-derived CDR1 and CDR2 are MNHEY and SMNVEV (reference sequence).

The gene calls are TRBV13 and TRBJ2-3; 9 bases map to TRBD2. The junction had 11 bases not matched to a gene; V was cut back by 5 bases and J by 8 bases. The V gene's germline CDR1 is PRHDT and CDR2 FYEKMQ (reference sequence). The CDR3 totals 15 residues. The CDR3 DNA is TGTGCCAGCAGCCCCCAGAGCGGGGGGATAGGTACGCAGTATTTT. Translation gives CASSPQSGGIGTQYF.

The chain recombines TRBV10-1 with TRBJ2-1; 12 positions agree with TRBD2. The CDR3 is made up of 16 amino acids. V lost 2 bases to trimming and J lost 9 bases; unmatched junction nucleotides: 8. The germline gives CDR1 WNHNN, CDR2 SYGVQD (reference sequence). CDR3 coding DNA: TGCGCCAGCAGTGAGGCTCTAGCGGGGGGGCCGAGTGAGCAGTTCTTC. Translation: CASSEALAGGPSEQFF.

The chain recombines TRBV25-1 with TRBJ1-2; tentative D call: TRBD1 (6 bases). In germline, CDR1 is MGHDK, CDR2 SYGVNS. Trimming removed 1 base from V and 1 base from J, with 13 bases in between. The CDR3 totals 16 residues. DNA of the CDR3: TGTGCCAGCAGTGAATGGGGGGCAGACTATAACTATGGCTACACCTTC. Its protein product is CASSEWGADYNYGYTF.

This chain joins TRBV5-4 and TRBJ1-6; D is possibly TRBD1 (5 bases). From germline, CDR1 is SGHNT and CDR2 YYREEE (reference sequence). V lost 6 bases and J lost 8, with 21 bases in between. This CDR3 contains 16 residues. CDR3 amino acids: CASNAIPGTGDSPLHF. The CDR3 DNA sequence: TGTGCCAGCAACGCCATTCCCGGGACGGGTGATTCACCCCTCCACTTT.

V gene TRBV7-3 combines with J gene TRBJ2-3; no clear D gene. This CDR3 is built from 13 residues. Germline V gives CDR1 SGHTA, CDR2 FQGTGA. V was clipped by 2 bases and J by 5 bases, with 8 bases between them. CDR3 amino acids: CASSLAVRDTQYF. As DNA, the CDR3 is TGTGCCAGCAGCTTAGCAGTTAGAGATACGCAGTATTTT.

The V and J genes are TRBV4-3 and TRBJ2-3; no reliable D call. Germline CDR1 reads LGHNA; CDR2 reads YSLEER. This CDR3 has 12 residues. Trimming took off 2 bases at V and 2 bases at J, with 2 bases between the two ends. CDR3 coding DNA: TGCGCCAGCAGCCAATTCACAGATACGCAGTATTTT. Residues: CASSQFTDTQYF.

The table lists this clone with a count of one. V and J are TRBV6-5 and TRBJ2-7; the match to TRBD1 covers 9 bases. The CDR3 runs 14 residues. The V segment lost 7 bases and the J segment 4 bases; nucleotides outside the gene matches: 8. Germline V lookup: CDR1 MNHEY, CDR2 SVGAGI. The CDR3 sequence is CASKPGQGLYEQYF. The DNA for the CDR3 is TGTGCCAGCAAACCGGGACAGGGATTATACGAGCAGTACTTC.

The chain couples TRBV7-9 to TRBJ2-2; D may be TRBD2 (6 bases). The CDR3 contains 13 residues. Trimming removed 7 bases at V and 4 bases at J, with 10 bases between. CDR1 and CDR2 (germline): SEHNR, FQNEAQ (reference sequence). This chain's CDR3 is CASTVGGTGELFF. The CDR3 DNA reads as TGTGCCAGCACCGTCGGGGGCACCGGGGAGCTGTTTTTT.

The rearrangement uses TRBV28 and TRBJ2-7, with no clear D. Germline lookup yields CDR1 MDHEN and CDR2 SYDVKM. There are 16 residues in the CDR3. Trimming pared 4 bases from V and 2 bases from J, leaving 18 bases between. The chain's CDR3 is CASSWAGARTAYEQYF. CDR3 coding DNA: TGTGCCAGCAGTTGGGCCGGCGCTAGAACCGCCTACGAGCAGTACTTC.

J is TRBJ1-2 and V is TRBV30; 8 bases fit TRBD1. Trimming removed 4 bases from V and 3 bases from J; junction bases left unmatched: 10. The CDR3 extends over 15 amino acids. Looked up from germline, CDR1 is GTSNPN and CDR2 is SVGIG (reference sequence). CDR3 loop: CAWNTYRGDDYGYTF. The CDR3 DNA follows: TGTGCCTGGAATACGTACAGGGGGGACGACTATGGCTACACCTTC.

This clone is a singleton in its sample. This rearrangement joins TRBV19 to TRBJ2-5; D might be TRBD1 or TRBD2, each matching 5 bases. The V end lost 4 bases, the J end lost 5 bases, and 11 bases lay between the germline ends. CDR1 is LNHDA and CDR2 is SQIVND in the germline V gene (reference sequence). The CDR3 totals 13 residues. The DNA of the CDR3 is TGTGCCAGTAGTACGTCCTGGGGGGAGACCCAGTACTTC. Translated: CASSTSWGETQYF.

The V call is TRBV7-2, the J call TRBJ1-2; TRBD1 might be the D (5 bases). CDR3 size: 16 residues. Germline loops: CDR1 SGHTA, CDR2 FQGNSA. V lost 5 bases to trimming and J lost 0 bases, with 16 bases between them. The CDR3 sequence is CASSGPRAASNYGYTF. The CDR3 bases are TGTGCCAGCAGCGGACCCAGGGCGGCGTCTAACTATGGCTACACCTTC.

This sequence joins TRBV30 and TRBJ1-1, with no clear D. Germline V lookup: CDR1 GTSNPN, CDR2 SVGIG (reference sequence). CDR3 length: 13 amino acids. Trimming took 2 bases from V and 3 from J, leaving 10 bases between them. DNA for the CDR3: TGTGCCTGGAGTATCAAAATGGACACTGAAGCTTTCTTT. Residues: CAWSIKMDTEAFF.

The CDR3 coding sequence is TGTGCCACCAGCCAGGGTCGTTATTCACCCCTCCACTTT. The encoded protein is CATSQGRYSPLHF. This chain connects TRBV15 to TRBJ1-6, with a weak D call TRBD1 (5 bases). The germline V and J ends were trimmed by 5 bases and 8 bases, with 10 bases remaining between them. The length of the CDR3 is 13 residues. Germline V lookup: CDR1 LNHNV, CDR2 YYDKDF (reference sequence).

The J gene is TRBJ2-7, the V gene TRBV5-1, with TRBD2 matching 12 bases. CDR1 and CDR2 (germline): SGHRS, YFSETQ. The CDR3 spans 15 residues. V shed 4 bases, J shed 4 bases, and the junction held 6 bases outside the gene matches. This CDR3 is CASSHTSGRRYEQYF. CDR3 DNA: TGCGCCAGCAGCCACACTAGCGGGAGGCGTTACGAGCAGTACTTC.

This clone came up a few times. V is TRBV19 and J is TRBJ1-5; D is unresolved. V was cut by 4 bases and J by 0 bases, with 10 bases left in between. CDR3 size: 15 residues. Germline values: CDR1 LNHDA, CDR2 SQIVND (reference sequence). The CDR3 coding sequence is TGTGCCAGTAGTAGGATTTGGGATAGCAATCAGCCCCAGCATTTT. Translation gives CASSRIWDSNQPQHF.

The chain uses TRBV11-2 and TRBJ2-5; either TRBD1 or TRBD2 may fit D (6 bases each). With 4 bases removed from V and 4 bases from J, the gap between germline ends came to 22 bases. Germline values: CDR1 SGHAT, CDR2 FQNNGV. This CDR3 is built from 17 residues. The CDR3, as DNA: TGTGCCAGCAGCTCCAACGGGGGCCGAATGGTGGGAGAGACCCAGTACTTC. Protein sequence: CASSSNGGRMVGETQYF.

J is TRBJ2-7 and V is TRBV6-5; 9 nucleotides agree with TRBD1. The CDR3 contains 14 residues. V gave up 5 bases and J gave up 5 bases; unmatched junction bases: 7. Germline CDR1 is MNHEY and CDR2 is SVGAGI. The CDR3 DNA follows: TGTGCCAGCAGTCCCAGACAGGGGGTCAACGAGCAGTACTTC. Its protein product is CASSPRQGVNEQYF.

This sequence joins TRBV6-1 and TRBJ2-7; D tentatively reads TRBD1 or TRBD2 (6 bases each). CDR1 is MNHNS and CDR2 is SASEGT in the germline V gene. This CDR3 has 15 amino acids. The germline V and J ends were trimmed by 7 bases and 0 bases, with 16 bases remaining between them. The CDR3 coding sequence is TGTGCCAGCACTTCCGGGGGCGGATCCTCCTACGAGCAGTACTTC. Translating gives CASTSGGGSSYEQYF.

In DNA, the CDR3 is TGTGCCAGCAGCCAGGACAGGGGGTCCGCAACTAATGAAAAACTGTTTTTT. This encodes CASSQDRGSATNEKLFF. The chain has TRBV5-6 and TRBJ1-4; 10 nucleotides line up with TRBD1. This CDR3 is 17 amino acids long. J gave up 0 bases and V 4 bases, and 6 bases lay outside the gene matches. Germline CDR1 reads SGHDT; CDR2 reads YYEEEE. The complete variable domain, with remaining parts taken from reference TRBV5-6 and TRBJ1-4, reads DAGVTQSPTHLIKTRGQQVTLRCSPKSGHDTVSWYQQALGQGPQFIFQYYEEEERQRGNFPDRFSGHQFPNYSSELNVNALLLGDSALYLCASSQDRGSATNEKLFFGSGTQLSVL.

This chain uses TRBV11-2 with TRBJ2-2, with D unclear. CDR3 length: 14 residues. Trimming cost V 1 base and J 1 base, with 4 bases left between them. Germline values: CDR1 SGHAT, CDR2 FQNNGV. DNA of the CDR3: TGTGCCAGCAGCTTAGTTGGGAACACCGGGGAGCTGTTTTTT. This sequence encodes CASSLVGNTGELFF.